This TCR beta chain comes out of a study of cytomegalovirus exposure and HLA in healthy donors. Regarding the study as a whole: In a later analysis, at a false discovery rate of 0.05, approximately 15,000 TCR beta sequences matched HLA alleles. Earlier analysis yielded a pattern in which most TCR beta V segments were productive about 90% or about 30% of the time. There were fewer than 200 TCR beta chains listed as cytomegalovirus-associated.

In the PCR, 60 Vbeta and 13 Jbeta primers were used. Clones were sequenced by immunoSEQ multiplex PCR, and TCRdb holds only the in-frame ones, with some missing. The table has 55,000 to 80,000 clones, about 75% seen once. V gave up 4 bases and J gave up 5 bases; unmatched junction bases: 19. The CDR3 runs 18 residues. In germline, CDR1 is SGHVS, CDR2 FNYEAQ. Comment on this clone: Its antigen is still unknown.

This chain connects TRBV7-6 to TRBJ1-2, with TRBD1 matching 7 bases. This sequence was found in a woman aged 40-49 years in good health and CMV-seropositive. The sample consisted of PBMCs. The CDR3 nucleotides read TGTGCCAGCAGCTCTATATCCCCCCTTGACAGGGTCGGGTATGGCTACACCTTC. Its protein product is CASSSISPLDRVGYGYTF.